This T cell receptor (beta chain) came from a study of tissue T cells after allogeneic stem cell transplantation. The wider study: Four unmodified and three CD34-selected T-cell-depleted grafts went to graft-versus-host disease patients. Study results and caveats: The patient cohort was small and clinically heterogeneous, with limited sampling depth.

This research-autopsy study prospectively enrolled adult allogeneic hematopoietic cell transplant recipients with steroid-refractory graft-versus-host disease. The repertoire was sequenced with immunoSEQ multiplex PCR; TCRdb's copy has only in-frame clones and lacks some. The table has around 4,000 clones, around four fifths seen once; the top ten hold roughly 10%. For this clone: Its antigen is as yet unknown.

Germline V gene lookup returns CDR1 MNHEY and CDR2 SVGEGT. Trimming cost V 0 bases and J 0 bases, with 2 bases left between them. The CDR3 loop spans 13 amino acids. The chain combines TRBV6-2 or TRBV6-3 with TRBJ1-2; no reliable D call. The TCR sequence derives from a male patient over 55 with steroid-refractory graft-versus-host disease after an allogeneic stem cell transplant. Some T cells may trace back to the graft donor. Source: esophageal tissue, taken at autopsy. For the CDR3, the DNA is TGTGCCAGCAGTTACTCACCTAACTATGGCTACACCTTC. Its translation: CASSYSPNYGYTF.